This entry lists 20 T cell receptor beta chains sequenced from one sample in a study of OX40 agonist ivuxolimab in advanced cancers. TCRdb's table, derived via immunoSEQ multiplex PCR, lists solely in-frame clones and lacks some. Among some 66,000 clones listed, 85% were seen once. This specimen was CD4+ or CD8+ T cells sorted from blood, taken in a trial of the OX40 agonist ivuxolimab. The source is an adult with an advanced solid tumor such as melanoma, head and neck, liver or kidney cancer.

The V and J genes are TRBV6-1 and TRBJ1-2; TRBD1 might be the D (6 bases). Germline lookup yields CDR1 MNHNS and CDR2 SASEGT. The V end lost 4 bases, the J end lost 4 bases, and 16 bases lay between the germline ends. This CDR3 region has 15 residues. The CDR3 reads CASSVRGQTFYGYTF. For the CDR3, the DNA is TGTGCCAGCAGTGTAAGAGGACAGACTTTCTATGGCTACACCTTC.

J is TRBJ2-5 and V is TRBV7-8; D not certain. The V and J ends lost 5 bases and 4 bases respectively, with 5 bases between them. In germline, CDR1 is SGHVS, CDR2 FQNEAQ. This CDR3 is 11 amino acids long. The CDR3 DNA is TGTGCCAGCAGCCCCAGAGAGACCCAGTACTTC. It is translated as CASSPRETQYF.

This CDR3 reads CASNRGIFPYEQYF. CDR3 in DNA: TGTGCCAGCAACCGCGGGATTTTCCCTTACGAGCAGTACTTC. This chain uses TRBV28 with TRBJ2-7, with D maybe TRBD2 (6 bases). Germline V CDR1 and CDR2: MDHEN, SYDVKM. Trimming left V 7 bases short and J 4 bases short, with 17 bases between. This CDR3 region has 14 residues. The complete variable domain, with remaining parts taken from reference TRBV28 and TRBJ2-7, reads DVKVTQSSRYLVKRTGEKVFLECVQDMDHENMFWYRQDPGLGLRLIYFSYDVKMKEKGDIPEGYSVSREKKERFSLILESASTNQTSMYLCASNRGIFPYEQYFGPGTRLTVT.

This clone was observed once. This chain uses TRBV28 with TRBJ1-6; 7 bases are a match to TRBD1. V trimming: 7 bases; J trimming: 5 bases; junction bases outside the gene matches: 17. Germline CDR1 reads MDHEN; CDR2 reads SYDVKM. This CDR3 has 18 amino acids. The CDR3 nucleotides read TGTGCCAGCACGCAGAGATTTTGGGGACAGCCAAATAATTCACCCCTCCACTTT. Protein sequence: CASTQRFWGQPNNSPLHF.

This clone is a singleton in its sample. CDR3 protein: CASRAPGQGSSYEQYF. For the CDR3, the DNA is TGTGCCAGCAGGGCCCCAGGACAGGGGTCATCCTACGAGCAGTACTTC. The gene calls are TRBV27 and TRBJ2-7; 9 positions agree with TRBD1. The germline V gene encodes CDR1 MNHEY and CDR2 SMNVEV (reference sequence). This CDR3 spans 16 amino acids. V lost 6 bases and J lost 1; bases outside the gene matches: 10.

The chain couples TRBV21-1 to TRBJ2-5. TRBV21-1 is tagged as a pseudogene. This CDR3 is built from 17 residues. The CDR3 region is CASPLVGPGPRRETQYF. The CDR3 region has the DNA TGTGCCAGCCCCCTGGTGGGGCCGGGACCCAGGAGGGAGACCCAGTACTTC.

J is TRBJ1-2 and V is TRBV28; D uncertain. The CDR3 is made up of 14 amino acids. In germline, CDR1 is MDHEN, CDR2 SYDVKM. The V gene lost 5 bases and the J gene lost 3 bases, with 13 bases spanning the gap. The CDR3 is CASSNRAGYYGYTF. The CDR3 nucleotides are TGTGCCAGCAGTAACCGCGCAGGCTACTATGGCTACACCTTC.

This sequence joins TRBV28 and TRBJ1-1; 7 bases fit TRBD1. The CDR3 runs to 14 residues. V shed 7 bases, J shed 5 bases, and the junction held 10 bases outside the gene matches. Germline values: CDR1 MDHEN, CDR2 SYDVKM. The CDR3 DNA sequence: TGTGCCAGCACCGAAACAGGGGTCGGGACTGAAGCTTTCTTT. This encodes CASTETGVGTEAFF.

The chain combines TRBV7-6 with TRBJ2-2; D not resolved. Trimming removed 2 bases at V and 0 bases at J, with 7 bases between. The CDR3 contains 15 residues. CDR1 is SGHVS, CDR2 FNYEAQ, per germline. CDR3 residues: CASSLSWANTGELFF. The CDR3 bases are TGTGCCAGCAGCTTAAGTTGGGCGAACACCGGGGAGCTGTTTTTT. Filled out from reference TRBV7-6 and TRBJ2-2, the complete variable domain reads GAGVSQSPRYKVTKRGQDVALRCDPISGHVSLYWYRQALGQGPEFLTYFNYEAQQDKSGLPNDRFSAERPEGSISTLTIQRTEQRDSAMYRCASSLSWANTGELFFGEGSRLTVL.

The chain couples TRBV28 to TRBJ1-1; possible D gene TRBD1, 5 bases. Germline V gene sequence: CDR1 MDHEN, CDR2 SYDVKM. There are 13 residues in the CDR3. Trimming cost V 6 bases and J 0 bases, with 8 bases left between them. The CDR3 region is CASRGVVNTEAFF. The CDR3 DNA is TGTGCCAGCAGAGGGGTGGTGAACACTGAAGCTTTCTTT.

The chain couples TRBV5-4 to TRBJ1-1; D not resolved. V lost 4 bases, J lost 2 bases, and 12 bases lay in between. This CDR3 region has 14 residues. CDR1 and CDR2 (germline): SGHNT, YYREEE (reference sequence). CDR3 DNA sequence: TGTGCCAGCAGCCCTGGGGAGATTAACACTGAAGCTTTCTTT. It translates to CASSPGEINTEAFF.

The J gene is TRBJ2-6, the V gene TRBV21-1; no check of the table's D call, TRBD2, against the DNA was made. TRBV21-1 is assigned pseudogene status. The CDR3 totals 18 residues. The CDR3 protein is CASSKGGGRNSGANVLTF. The CDR3 region has the DNA TGTGCCAGCAGCAAAGGAGGCGGGAGAAACTCTGGGGCCAACGTCCTGACTTTC.

The chain employs TRBV7-9 and TRBJ1-1, with no clear D. Germline lookup yields CDR1 SEHNR and CDR2 FQNEAQ (reference sequence). The V and J ends lost 1 base and 4 bases respectively, with 7 bases between them. The CDR3 covers 13 residues. CDR3 DNA: TGTGCCAGCAGCTTAGAAGGAGGCACTGAAGCTTTCTTT. Its protein product is CASSLEGGTEAFF. Complete variable domain (other parts from reference TRBV7-9 and TRBJ1-1): DTGVSQNPRHKITKRGQNVTFRCDPISEHNRLYWYRQTLGQGPEFLTYFQNEAQLEKSRLLSDRFSAERPKGSFSTLEIQRTEQGDSAMYLCASSLEGGTEAFFGQGTRLTVV.

This chain connects TRBV10-2 to TRBJ1-2, with TRBD1 matching over 11 bases. CDR1 WSHSY and CDR2 SAAADI come from the germline V gene. The CDR3 is made up of 13 amino acids. With 2 bases clipped from V and 8 bases from J, the junction kept 1 base outside the gene matches. The CDR3 sequence is CASSEGQGAGYTF. DNA for the CDR3: TGCGCCAGCAGTGAGGGACAGGGGGCCGGCTACACCTTC.

The chain uses TRBV19 and TRBJ1-2, with D hard to call. Trimming took off 10 bases at V and 5 bases at J, with 17 bases between the two ends. Germline CDR1 reads LNHDA; CDR2 reads SQIVND (reference sequence). CDR3 size: 13 residues. CDR3 coding DNA: TGTGCCACCTCGGCGGGCCAGTTGTATGGCTACACCTTC. This encodes CATSAGQLYGYTF.

The rearrangement joins TRBV4-3 to TRBJ1-6, with D unresolved. Germline V gene sequence: CDR1 LGHNA, CDR2 YSLEER. V was shortened by 2 bases and J by 6 bases, with 20 bases between the two germline ends. This CDR3 contains 18 residues. This CDR3 is CASSQPLYGVSGNSPLHF. The CDR3 DNA is TGCGCCAGCAGCCAACCCCTATACGGCGTTTCGGGTAATTCACCCCTCCACTTT.

The J gene is TRBJ2-3, the V gene TRBV6-6; 8 positions agree with TRBD1. Trimming at V came to 5 bases and at J to 1 base, leaving 2 bases not matched to a gene. The CDR3 spans 14 residues. Germline assignment: CDR1 MNHNY and CDR2 SVGAGI (reference sequence). CDR3 coding DNA: TGTGCCAGCAGTCTGACAGGGGGCACAGATACGCAGTATTTT. This codes for CASSLTGGTDTQYF.

This clone was counted once. The V call is TRBV14, the J call TRBJ2-7; maybe TRBD1 (5 bases). The CDR3 sequence is 14 residues long. Germline-derived CDR1 and CDR2 are SGHDN and FVKESK. The V end was cut by 4 bases, the J end by 3 bases, with 13 bases between. The CDR3 DNA reads as TGTGCCAGCAGCCGTCACAGGACCGACTACGAGCAGTACTTC. It codes for CASSRHRTDYEQYF.

The V and J genes are TRBV6-1 and TRBJ2-5; 9 bases map to TRBD1. CDR1 and CDR2 from the germline V gene are MNHNS and SASEGT. V lost 7 bases to trimming and J lost 8 bases; unmatched junction nucleotides: 11. This CDR3 has 14 residues. Here the CDR3 reads CASNPSGTGKTQYF. CDR3 coding DNA: TGTGCCAGCAATCCTTCCGGGACAGGGAAAACCCAGTACTTC.

This chain links TRBV19 with TRBJ1-2, with a possible D match to TRBD1 (5 bases). CDR1 and CDR2 from the germline V gene are LNHDA and SQIVND (reference sequence). Trimming left V 5 bases short and J 8 bases short, with 15 bases between. The CDR3 spans 13 residues. CDR3 bases: TGTGCCAGTAGTCCCCCGGCAGAGGGGGGCTACACCTTC. Translation: CASSPPAEGGYTF.